This TCR beta chain emerged from a study of OX40 agonist ivuxolimab in advanced cancers. Assay: immunoSEQ multiplex PCR; the TCRdb copy retains only in-frame clones and omits some. The data hold 65,000 to 95,000 clones, with 80% to 90% observed a single time. This CDR3 has 14 residues. The germline CDR1 and CDR2 sequences are MNHEY and SVGAGI. The germline V and J ends were trimmed by 6 bases and 1 base, with 9 bases remaining between them. This specimen was CD4+ or CD8+ T cells sorted from blood, taken in a trial of the OX40 agonist ivuxolimab. The gene calls are TRBV6-5 and TRBJ2-2; D possibly corresponds to TRBD2 (5 bases). The sequence was obtained from an adult with an advanced solid tumor such as melanoma, head and neck, liver or kidney cancer. The CDR3 DNA follows: TGTGCCAGCAGAAGAGGGCAGAACACCGGGGAGCTGTTTTTT. This translates into CASRRGQNTGELFF.